A selection of T cell receptor beta chains follows, all from one sample in a study of blood T cell repertoires in COVID-19. Measured with immunoSEQ multiplex PCR; TCRdb has only the in-frame clones, and not every one. The repertoire has 100,000 to 150,000 clones, more than 60% of them found once; the top ten carry 2% to 2.5%. Sequencing input: peripheral blood. All receptors come from a woman between 70 and 85 years old with acute or convalescent COVID-19. The CDR3 runs from the conserved cysteine through the conserved F or W. Each record gives: CDR3 protein, CDR3 DNA, clone size, CDR3 length, J gene, D gene, V gene. D genes are given only for firm matches. Not all rows give a size; the values are once, few, many and, for expanded clones, a class.

CASSVTGSNTEAFF | TGTGCCAGCAGCGTTACAGGGTCAAACACTGAAGCTTTCTTT | . | 14 | TRBJ1-1 | . | TRBV9
CASSQGLDRISGYTF | TGCGCCAGCAGCCAAGGGCTCGACAGGATCAGTGGCTACACCTTC | . | 15 | TRBJ1-2 | . | TRBV4-3
CASSLVWTGSYEQYF | TGTGCCAGCAGCTTAGTATGGACAGGGTCCTACGAGCAGTACTTC | . | 15 | TRBJ2-7 | TRBD1 | TRBV7-2
CASSLALGGYEQYF | TGCGCCAGCAGCTTGGCATTGGGGGGTTACGAGCAGTACTTC | . | 14 | TRBJ2-7 | . | TRBV5-1
CASSGLLYNSPLHF | TGTGCCAGCAGCGGGTTGCTCTATAATTCACCCCTCCACTTT | . | 14 | TRBJ1-6 | . | TRBV27
CASSPNGQMNTEAFF | TGTGCCAGCAGCCCAAACGGACAGATGAACACTGAAGCTTTCTTT | . | 15 | TRBJ1-1 | . | TRBV7-9
CASSPTEISGNTIYF | TGTGCCAGCTCACCGACAGAAATCTCTGGAAACACCATATATTTT | . | 15 | TRBJ1-3 | . | TRBV18
CASSHQDSEGETQYF | TGCGCCAGCAGCCATCAGGACAGCGAGGGGGAGACCCAGTACTTC | . | 15 | TRBJ2-5 | . | TRBV4-1
CASSFTGQTHYEQYF | TGTGCCAGCAGTTTCACAGGACAGACCCACTACGAGCAGTACTTC | once | 15 | TRBJ2-7 | . | TRBV11-2
CASSNRTSGGIYEQYF | TGTGCCAGCAGCAACCGAACTAGCGGGGGGATCTACGAGCAGTACTTC | . | 16 | TRBJ2-7 | . | TRBV21-1
CASSSSGGPNEKLFF | TGTGCCAGCAGCTCCTCAGGGGGACCTAATGAAAAACTGTTTTTT | once | 15 | TRBJ1-4 | TRBD1 | TRBV7-2
CASSPNRFLTDYGYTF | TGCGCCAGCAGCCCGAACAGGTTCTTGACGGACTATGGCTACACCTTC | . | 16 | TRBJ1-2 | . | TRBV5-1
CASSPVGRGYADTQYF | TGTGCCAGCAGCCCCGTCGGGCGGGGGTATGCAGATACGCAGTATTTT | . | 16 | TRBJ2-3 | TRBD2 | TRBV7-2
CASRVLARTGELFF | TGTGCCAGCAGGGTACTAGCGAGAACCGGGGAGCTGTTTTTT | few | 14 | TRBJ2-2 | TRBD2 | TRBV2
CASSPAFQGAGYTF | TGTGCCAGCAGTCCTGCCTTTCAGGGGGCGGGCTACACCTTC | . | 14 | TRBJ1-2 | TRBD1 | TRBV6-5
CASSDKPVGAYEQYF | TGTGCCAGCAGTGATAAGCCCGTCGGGGCCTACGAGCAGTACTTC | . | 15 | TRBJ2-7 | . | TRBV6-1
CASSLPSGTTGEKLFF | TGCGCCAGCAGCTTGCCGTCCGGAACTACGGGTGAAAAACTGTTTTTT | once | 16 | TRBJ1-4 | . | TRBV5-1
CASSPPDRYSGANVLTF | TGTGCCAGCAGTCCCCCCGACAGGTACTCTGGGGCCAACGTCCTGACTTTC | once | 17 | TRBJ2-6 | . | TRBV27
CASSELAGKGYNEQFF | TGCGCCAGCAGTGAGTTAGCGGGAAAAGGTTACAATGAGCAGTTCTTC | . | 16 | TRBJ2-1 | TRBD2 | TRBV10-2
CASSQESSGASSYNEQFF | TGTGCCAGCAGCCAAGAGTCTAGCGGGGCAAGCTCCTACAATGAGCAGTTCTTC | . | 18 | TRBJ2-1 | TRBD2 | TRBV4-2
CASSSNPTSGGLAKNIQYF | TGTGCCAGCAGCTCTAACCCGACTAGCGGGGGACTAGCCAAAAACATTCAGTACTTC | . | 19 | TRBJ2-4 | TRBD2 | TRBV7-2
CASSKGLAVATDTQYF | TGTGCCAGCAGCAAGGGACTAGCGGTCGCCACAGATACGCAGTATTTT | once | 16 | TRBJ2-3 | TRBD2 | TRBV5-4
CSVEWTGMNTEAFF | TGCAGCGTTGAGTGGACAGGCATGAACACTGAAGCTTTCTTT | . | 14 | TRBJ1-1 | TRBD1 | TRBV29-1
CASSPGGTLYEQYF | TGTGCCAGCAGCCCCGGGGGGACCCTCTACGAGCAGTACTTC | many | 14 | TRBJ2-7 | TRBD2 | TRBV5-5
CASSRGDRFTGELFF | TGTGCCAGCTCTCGGGGAGACCGATTCACCGGGGAGCTGTTTTTT | few | 15 | TRBJ2-2 | . | TRBV18
CASSVNRATYPYGYTF | TGTGCCAGCAGTGTTAACAGGGCGACCTACCCCTATGGCTACACCTTC | . | 16 | TRBJ1-2 | . | TRBV2
CASSLQGFVGEKLFF | TGTGCCAGCAGCCTCCAGGGATTTGTGGGTGAAAAACTGTTTTTT | . | 15 | TRBJ1-4 | . | TRBV6-5
CASSPLEMSAVAGNTIYF | TGTGCCAGCTCACCCCTCGAAATGAGCGCCGTTGCTGGAAACACCATATATTTT | few | 18 | TRBJ1-3 | . | TRBV18
CASSVTGDQPQHF | TGTGCCAGCAGTGTTACAGGGGATCAGCCCCAGCATTTT | . | 13 | TRBJ1-5 | TRBD1 | TRBV2
CASSPQADQPQHF | TGTGCCAGTAGTCCCCAGGCCGATCAGCCCCAGCATTTT | few | 13 | TRBJ1-5 | . | TRBV19
CASRDRFPEDTEAFF | TGTGCCAGCAGAGACAGGTTCCCAGAGGACACTGAAGCTTTCTTT | once | 15 | TRBJ1-1 | . | TRBV6-5
CSVAPGLTFADTQYF | TGCAGCGTTGCCCCCGGACTAACCTTCGCAGATACGCAGTATTTT | . | 15 | TRBJ2-3 | . | TRBV29-1
CAIRGQGKGEKLFF | TGTGCCATCAGGGGACAGGGGAAAGGAGAAAAACTGTTTTTT | . | 14 | TRBJ1-4 | TRBD1 | TRBV10-3
CASTRTGDTEAFF | TGTGCCAGCACCCGGACAGGGGACACTGAAGCTTTCTTT | . | 13 | TRBJ1-1 | TRBD1 | TRBV25-1
CASSDFRGANEKLFF | TGTGCCAGCAGTGATTTTAGGGGCGCTAATGAAAAACTGTTTTTT | once | 15 | TRBJ1-4 | . | TRBV2
CASSSGTGNYNSPLHF | TGCGCCAGCAGCTCCGGGACAGGGAATTACAATTCACCCCTCCACTTT | . | 16 | TRBJ1-6 | TRBD1 | TRBV5-1
CASSVGLADLSGEQYF | TGTGCCAGCAGCGTAGGGCTAGCGGACCTATCGGGGGAGCAGTACTTC | many | 16 | TRBJ2-7 | TRBD2 | TRBV9
CASSATASNYGYTF | TGTGCCAGCAGTGCGACAGCTTCTAACTATGGCTACACCTTC | few | 14 | TRBJ1-2 | . | TRBV28
CASSYAGTGGEPQHF | TGTGCCAGCAGTTACGCAGGGACAGGGGGCGAGCCCCAGCATTTT | . | 15 | TRBJ1-5 | TRBD1 | TRBV6-2/TRBV6-3
CASSAGGGPDTQYF | TGTGCCAGCAGCGCCGGGGGAGGGCCAGATACGCAGTATTTT | . | 14 | TRBJ2-3 | TRBD2 | TRBV7-9
CASSHPYPDRGRYEQYF | TGTGCCAGCAGTCACCCCTATCCAGACAGGGGGCGATACGAGCAGTACTTC | many | 17 | TRBJ2-7 | TRBD1 | TRBV6-2/TRBV6-3
CASSDSEGRGYTF | TGTGCCAGCAGTGACTCTGAAGGGAGAGGCTACACCTTC | . | 13 | TRBJ1-2 | . | TRBV6-4